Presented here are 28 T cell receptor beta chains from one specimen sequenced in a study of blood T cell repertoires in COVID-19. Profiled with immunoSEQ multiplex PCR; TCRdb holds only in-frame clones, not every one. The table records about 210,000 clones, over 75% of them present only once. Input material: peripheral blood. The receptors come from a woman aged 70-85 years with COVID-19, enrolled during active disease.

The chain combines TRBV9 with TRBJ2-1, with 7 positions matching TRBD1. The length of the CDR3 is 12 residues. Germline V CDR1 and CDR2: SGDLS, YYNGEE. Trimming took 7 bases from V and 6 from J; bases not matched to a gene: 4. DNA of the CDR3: TGTGCCAGCGGACAGGCCCTCAATGAGCAGTTCTTC. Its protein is CASGQALNEQFF.

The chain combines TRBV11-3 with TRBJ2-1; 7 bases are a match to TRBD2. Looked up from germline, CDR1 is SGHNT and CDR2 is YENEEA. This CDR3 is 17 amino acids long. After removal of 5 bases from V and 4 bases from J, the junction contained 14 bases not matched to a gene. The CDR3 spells CASSHPGGGAQYNEQFF. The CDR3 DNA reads TGTGCCAGCAGCCACCCCGGGGGAGGGGCTCAATACAATGAGCAGTTCTTC.

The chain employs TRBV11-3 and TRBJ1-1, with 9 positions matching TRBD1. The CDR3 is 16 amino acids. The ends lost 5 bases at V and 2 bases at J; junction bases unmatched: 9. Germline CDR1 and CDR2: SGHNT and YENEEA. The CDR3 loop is CASSQTGQGSNTEAFF. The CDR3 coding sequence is TGTGCCAGCAGCCAGACGGGACAGGGCAGTAACACTGAAGCTTTCTTT.

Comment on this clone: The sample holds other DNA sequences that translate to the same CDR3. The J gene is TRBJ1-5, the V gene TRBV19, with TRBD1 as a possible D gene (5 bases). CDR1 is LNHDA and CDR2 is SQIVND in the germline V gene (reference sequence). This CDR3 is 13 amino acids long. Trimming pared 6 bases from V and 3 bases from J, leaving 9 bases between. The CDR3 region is CASRGQFNQPQHF. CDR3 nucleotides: TGTGCCAGTAGGGGGCAGTTCAATCAGCCCCAGCATTTT. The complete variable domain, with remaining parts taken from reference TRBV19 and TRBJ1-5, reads DGGITQSPKYLFRKEGQNVTLSCEQNLNHDAMYWYRQDPGQGLRLIYYSQIVNDFQKGDIAEGYSVSREKKESFPLTVTSAQKNPTAFYLCASRGQFNQPQHFGDGTRLSIL.

The CDR3 coding sequence is TGTGCCAGTAGTAAACAGGGAAATAGGGATTCACCCCTCCACTTT. Protein product: CASSKQGNRDSPLHF. The rearrangement uses TRBV19 and TRBJ1-6; maybe TRBD1 (6 bases). CDR1 is LNHDA and CDR2 is SQIVND in the germline V gene (reference sequence). V lost 4 bases and J 8 bases, leaving 15 bases between the germline ends. This CDR3 spans 15 amino acids.

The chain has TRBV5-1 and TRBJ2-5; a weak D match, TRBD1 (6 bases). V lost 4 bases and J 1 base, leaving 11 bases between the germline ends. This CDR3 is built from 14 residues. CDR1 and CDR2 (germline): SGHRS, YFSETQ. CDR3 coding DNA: TGCGCCAGCAGCAATAGACAGGTCCAAGAGACCCAGTACTTC. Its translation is CASSNRQVQETQYF. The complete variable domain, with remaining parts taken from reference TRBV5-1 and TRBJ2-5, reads KAGVTQTPRYLIKTRGQQVTLSCSPISGHRSVSWYQQTPGQGLQFLFEYFSETQRNKGNFPGRFSGRQFSNSRSEMNVSTLELGDSALYLCASSNRQVQETQYFGPGTRLLVL.

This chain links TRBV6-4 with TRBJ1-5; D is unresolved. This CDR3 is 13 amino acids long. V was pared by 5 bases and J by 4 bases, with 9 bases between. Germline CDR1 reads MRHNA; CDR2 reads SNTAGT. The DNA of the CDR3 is TGTGCCAGCAGTCCGTCCGGGAATCAGCCCCAGCATTTT. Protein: CASSPSGNQPQHF.

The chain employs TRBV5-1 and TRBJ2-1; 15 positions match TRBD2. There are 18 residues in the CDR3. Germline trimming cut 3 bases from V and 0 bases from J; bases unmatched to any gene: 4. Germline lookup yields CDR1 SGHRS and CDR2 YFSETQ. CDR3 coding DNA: TGCGCCAGCAGCTCGGGACTAGCGGGAGGCCTCTCCTACAATGAGCAGTTCTTC. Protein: CASSSGLAGGLSYNEQFF.

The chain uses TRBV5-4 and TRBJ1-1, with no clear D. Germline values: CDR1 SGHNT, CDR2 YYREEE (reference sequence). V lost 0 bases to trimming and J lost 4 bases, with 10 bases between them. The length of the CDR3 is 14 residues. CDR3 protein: CASSLVLASTEAFF. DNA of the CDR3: TGTGCCAGCAGCTTGGTCTTAGCGAGCACTGAAGCTTTCTTT.

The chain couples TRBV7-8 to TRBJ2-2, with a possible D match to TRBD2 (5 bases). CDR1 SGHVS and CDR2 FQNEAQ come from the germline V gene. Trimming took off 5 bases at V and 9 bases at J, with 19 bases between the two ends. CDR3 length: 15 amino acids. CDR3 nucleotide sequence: TGTGCCAGCAGCATCCGGGGAGCAGCCCACCGGGAGCTGTTTTTT. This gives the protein CASSIRGAAHRELFF.

The CDR3 sequence: CASSELGQGAYQPQHF. CDR3 nucleotide sequence: TGTGCCAGCAGTGAACTTGGACAGGGGGCTTATCAGCCCCAGCATTTT. V gene TRBV2 combines with J gene TRBJ1-5; 11 bases align to TRBD1. After removal of 2 bases from V and 5 bases from J, the junction contained 5 bases not matched to a gene. This CDR3 region has 16 residues. Germline loops: CDR1 SNHLY, CDR2 FYNNEI.

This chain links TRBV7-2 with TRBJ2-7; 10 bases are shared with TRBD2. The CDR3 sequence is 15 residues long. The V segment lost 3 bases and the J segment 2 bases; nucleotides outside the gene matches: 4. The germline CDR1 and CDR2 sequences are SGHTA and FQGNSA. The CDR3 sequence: CASSFGTSATYEQYF. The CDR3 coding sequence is TGTGCCAGCAGCTTCGGGACTAGCGCCACCTACGAGCAGTACTTC. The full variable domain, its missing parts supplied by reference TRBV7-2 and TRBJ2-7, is GAGVSQSPSNKVTEKGKDVELRCDPISGHTALYWYRQSLGQGLEFLIYFQGNSAPDKSGLPSDRFSAERTGGSVSTLTIQRTQQEDSAVYLCASSFGTSATYEQYFGPGTRLTVT.

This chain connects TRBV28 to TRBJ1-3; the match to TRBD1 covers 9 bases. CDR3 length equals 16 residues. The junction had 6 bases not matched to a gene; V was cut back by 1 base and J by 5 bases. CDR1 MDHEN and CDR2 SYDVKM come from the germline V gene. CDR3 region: CASSLFGTGFRNTIYF. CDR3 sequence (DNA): TGTGCCAGCAGTTTATTCGGGACAGGGTTTAGAAACACCATATATTTT.

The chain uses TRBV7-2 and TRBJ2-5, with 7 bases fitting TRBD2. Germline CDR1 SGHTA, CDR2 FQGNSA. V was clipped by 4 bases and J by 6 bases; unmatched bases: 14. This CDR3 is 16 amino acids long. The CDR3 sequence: CASSSPVSGEVKTQYF. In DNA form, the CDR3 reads TGTGCCAGCAGCTCCCCGGTCAGCGGGGAGGTAAAGACCCAGTACTTC.

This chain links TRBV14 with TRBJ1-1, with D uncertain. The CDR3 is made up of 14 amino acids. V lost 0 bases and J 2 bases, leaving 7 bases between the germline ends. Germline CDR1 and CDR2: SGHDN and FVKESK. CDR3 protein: CASSQDLSNTEAFF. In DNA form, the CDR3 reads TGTGCCAGCAGCCAAGATTTGAGCAACACTGAAGCTTTCTTT. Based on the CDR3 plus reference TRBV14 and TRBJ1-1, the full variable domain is EAGVTQFPSHSVIEKGQTVTLRCDPISGHDNLYWYRRVMGKEIKFLLHFVKESKQDESGMPNNRFLAERTGGTYSTLKVQPAELEDSGVYFCASSQDLSNTEAFFGQGTRLTVV.

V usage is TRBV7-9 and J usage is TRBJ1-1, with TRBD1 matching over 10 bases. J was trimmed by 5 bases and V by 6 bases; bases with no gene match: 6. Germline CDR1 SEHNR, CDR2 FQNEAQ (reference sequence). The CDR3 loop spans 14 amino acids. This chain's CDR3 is CASSLGQGRTEAFF. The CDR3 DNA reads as TGTGCCAGCAGTTTGGGACAGGGGAGGACTGAAGCTTTCTTT.

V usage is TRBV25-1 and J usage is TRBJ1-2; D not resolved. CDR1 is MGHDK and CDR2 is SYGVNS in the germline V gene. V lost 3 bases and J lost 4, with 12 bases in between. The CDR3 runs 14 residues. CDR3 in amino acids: CASSDSSGPYGYTF. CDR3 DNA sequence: TGTGCCAGCAGTGATTCTTCAGGCCCCTATGGCTACACCTTC.

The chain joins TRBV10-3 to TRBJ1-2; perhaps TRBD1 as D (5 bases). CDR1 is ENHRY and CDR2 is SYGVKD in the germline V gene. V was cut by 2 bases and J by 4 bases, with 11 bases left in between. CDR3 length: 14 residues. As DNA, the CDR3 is TGTGCCATCAGTGAGGCGGGGGGGAGCTATGGCTACACCTTC. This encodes CAISEAGGSYGYTF.

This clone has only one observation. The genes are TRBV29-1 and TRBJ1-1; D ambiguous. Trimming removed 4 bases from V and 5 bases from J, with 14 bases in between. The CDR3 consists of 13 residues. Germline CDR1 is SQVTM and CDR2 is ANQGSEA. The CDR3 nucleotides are TGCAGCGTTGTCCAAAGTGGGAGAACTGAAGCTTTCTTT. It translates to CSVVQSGRTEAFF.

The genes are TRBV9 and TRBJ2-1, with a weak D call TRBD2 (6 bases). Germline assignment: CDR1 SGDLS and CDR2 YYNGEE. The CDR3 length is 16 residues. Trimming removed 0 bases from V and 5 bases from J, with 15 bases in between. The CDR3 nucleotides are TGTGCCAGCAGCGTAGCTTTGGTGGGGAGGAACAATGAGCAGTTCTTC. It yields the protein CASSVALVGRNNEQFF.

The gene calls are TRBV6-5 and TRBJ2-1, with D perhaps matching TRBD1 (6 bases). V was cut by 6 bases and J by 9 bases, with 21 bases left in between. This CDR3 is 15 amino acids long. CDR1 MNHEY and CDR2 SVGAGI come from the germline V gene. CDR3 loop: CASRQAAGVLAEQFF. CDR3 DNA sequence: TGTGCCAGCAGACAAGCCGCAGGGGTTCTGGCTGAGCAGTTCTTC.

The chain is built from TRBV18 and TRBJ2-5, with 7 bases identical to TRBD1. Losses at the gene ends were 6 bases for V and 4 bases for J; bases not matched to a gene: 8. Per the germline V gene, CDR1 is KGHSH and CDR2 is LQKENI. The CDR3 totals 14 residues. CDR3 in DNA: TGTGCCAGCTCCCGACAGGGAATTGTAGAGACCCAGTACTTC. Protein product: CASSRQGIVETQYF.

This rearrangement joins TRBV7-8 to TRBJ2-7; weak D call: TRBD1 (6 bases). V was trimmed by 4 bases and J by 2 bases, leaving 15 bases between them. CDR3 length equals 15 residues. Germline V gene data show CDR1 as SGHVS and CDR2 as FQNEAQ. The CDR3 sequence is CASSSMWAGAYEQYF. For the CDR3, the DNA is TGTGCCAGCAGCTCGATGTGGGCAGGGGCCTACGAGCAGTACTTC.

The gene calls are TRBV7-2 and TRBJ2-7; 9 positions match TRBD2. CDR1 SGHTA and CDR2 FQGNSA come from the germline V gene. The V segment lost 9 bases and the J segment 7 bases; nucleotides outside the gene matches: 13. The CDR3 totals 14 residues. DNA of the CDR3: TGTGCCAGGAATTATAGCGGGAGATTAAGGGAGCAGTACTTC. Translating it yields CARNYSGRLREQYF.

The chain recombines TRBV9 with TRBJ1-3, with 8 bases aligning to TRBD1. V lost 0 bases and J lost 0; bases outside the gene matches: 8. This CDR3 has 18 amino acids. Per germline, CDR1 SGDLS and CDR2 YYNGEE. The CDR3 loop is CASSVGSSGGLSGNTIYF. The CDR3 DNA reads TGTGCCAGCAGCGTAGGGAGTTCAGGGGGCCTCTCTGGAAACACCATATATTTT.

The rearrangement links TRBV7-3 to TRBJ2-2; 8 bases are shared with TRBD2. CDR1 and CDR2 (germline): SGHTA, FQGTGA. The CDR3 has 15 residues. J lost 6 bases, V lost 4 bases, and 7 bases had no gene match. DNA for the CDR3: TGTGCCAGCAGCTCCACGGGAGGGCCCTCCGGGGAGCTGTTTTTT. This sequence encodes CASSSTGGPSGELFF.

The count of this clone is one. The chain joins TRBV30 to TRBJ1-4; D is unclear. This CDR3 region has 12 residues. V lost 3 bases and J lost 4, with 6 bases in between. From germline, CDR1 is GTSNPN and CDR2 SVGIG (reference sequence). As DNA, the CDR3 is TGTGCCTGGAGACAGTATAATGAAAAACTGTTTTTT. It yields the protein CAWRQYNEKLFF.

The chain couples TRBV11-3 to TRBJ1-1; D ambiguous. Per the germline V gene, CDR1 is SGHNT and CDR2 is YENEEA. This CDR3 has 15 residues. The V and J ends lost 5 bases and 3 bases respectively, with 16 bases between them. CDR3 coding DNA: TGTGCCAGCAGCCTGCGGACGGGAGACCACACTGAAGCTTTCTTT. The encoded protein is CASSLRTGDHTEAFF.